Shown below are 25 T cell receptor beta chains from a single sample sequenced in a study of blood T cell repertoires in COVID-19. Assay used: immunoSEQ multiplex PCR; TCRdb lists only in-frame clones, some missing. The table records 90,000 or so clones, more than 70% of them present only once. Sequencing was carried out using peripheral blood. Receptor source: a human donor in a cohort sampled during active COVID-19.

Concerning this clone: This sample includes further DNA sequences coding for the same CDR3. The V gene is TRBV2, the J gene TRBJ2-1, with 8 bases lining up with TRBD1. The CDR3 is 15 residues long. Germline-derived CDR1 and CDR2 are SNHLY and FYNNEI. V lost 4 bases to trimming and J lost 1 base; unmatched junction nucleotides: 3. The CDR3 loop reads CASSGDRGSYNEQFF. The CDR3 coding sequence is TGTGCCAGCAGTGGAGACAGGGGATCCTACAATGAGCAGTTCTTC. Complete variable domain (other parts from reference TRBV2 and TRBJ2-1): EPEVTQTPSHQVTQMGQEVILRCVPISNHLYFYWYRQILGQKVEFLVSFYNNEISEKSEIFDDQFSVERPDGSNFTLKIRSTKLEDSAMYFCASSGDRGSYNEQFFGPGTRLTVL.

The chain is built from TRBV13 and TRBJ2-7; the D gene is possibly TRBD1 (5 bases). From germline, CDR1 is PRHDT and CDR2 FYEKMQ (reference sequence). V was shortened by 8 bases and J by 4 bases, with 21 bases between the two germline ends. This CDR3 has 15 amino acids. DNA of the CDR3: TGTGCCAGCGGCCTAGGGTCAAAAGGGGATTACGAGCAGTACTTC. It codes for CASGLGSKGDYEQYF.

The genes are TRBV3-1 (or the pseudogene TRBV3-2) and TRBJ1-4; possibly TRBD1 for D (5 bases). V was trimmed by 4 bases and J by 8 bases, leaving 17 bases between them. Per germline, CDR1 LGHDT and CDR2 YNNKEL (reference sequence). This CDR3 is built from 15 residues. CDR3 coding DNA: TGTGCCAGCAGCCCCCAGTGGGGTGGGGGGGAAAAACTGTTTTTT. The encoded protein is CASSPQWGGGEKLFF.

The J gene is TRBJ2-3, the V gene TRBV6-1; the match to TRBD2 covers 13 bases. Germline CDR1 is MNHNS and CDR2 is SASEGT. The CDR3 has 17 amino acids. The V and J ends lost 4 bases and 0 bases, in that order; junction bases with no gene match: 4. Here the CDR3 DNA reads TGTGCCAGCAGTGGGACTAGCGGGGGACGCAGCACAGATACGCAGTATTTT. Its translation: CASSGTSGGRSTDTQYF.

The chain employs TRBV7-9 and TRBJ2-7, with D possibly TRBD1 on 5 matching bases. Trimming took off 1 base at V and 5 bases at J, with 12 bases between the two ends. This CDR3 is 14 amino acids long. Per the germline V gene, CDR1 is SEHNR and CDR2 is FQNEAQ (reference sequence). CDR3 in DNA: TGTGCCAGCAGCTTAGGGCAGGGCTACGACGAGCAGTACTTC. As protein: CASSLGQGYDEQYF.

CDR3 loop: CATSRARGSPLHF. In nucleotides, the CDR3 is TGTGCCACCAGCAGAGCCAGGGGGTCACCCCTCCACTTT. The chain joins TRBV15 to TRBJ1-6, with TRBD1 matching 7 bases. Trimming took 1 base from V and 10 from J; bases not matched to a gene: 1. Looked up from germline, CDR1 is LNHNV and CDR2 is YYDKDF (reference sequence). The CDR3 contains 13 residues.

The J gene is TRBJ2-3, the V gene TRBV15; D might be TRBD2 (6 bases). In germline, CDR1 is LNHNV, CDR2 YYDKDF (reference sequence). V lost 2 bases and J 3 bases, leaving 12 bases between the germline ends. The CDR3 runs to 15 residues. DNA for the CDR3: TGTGCCACCAGCAGAAAACGGGGGAAAACAGATACGCAGTATTTT. Its protein product is CATSRKRGKTDTQYF.

The V gene is TRBV30, the J gene TRBJ1-6, with 10 bases identical to TRBD1. V lost 5 bases and J lost 9; bases outside the gene matches: 13. This CDR3 region has 16 residues. Per germline, CDR1 GTSNPN and CDR2 SVGIG (reference sequence). Here the CDR3 reads CAWGQGESFKRSPLHF. The CDR3 DNA reads TGTGCCTGGGGACAGGGGGAAAGTTTTAAGCGTTCACCCCTCCACTTT.

This chain links TRBV5-1 with TRBJ2-1; D might be TRBD1 (6 bases). The V end lost 2 bases, the J end lost 8 bases, and 14 bases lay between the germline ends. The CDR3 is 14 residues long. In germline, CDR1 is SGHRS, CDR2 YFSETQ. The CDR3 is CASSLGNRVDEQFF. The CDR3 coding sequence is TGCGCCAGCAGCTTAGGCAACAGGGTCGATGAGCAGTTCTTC. The full variable domain, rest sourced from reference TRBV5-1 and TRBJ2-1, is KAGVTQTPRYLIKTRGQQVTLSCSPISGHRSVSWYQQTPGQGLQFLFEYFSETQRNKGNFPGRFSGRQFSNSRSEMNVSTLELGDSALYLCASSLGNRVDEQFFGPGTRLTVL.

This clone was recorded a few times. This rearrangement joins TRBV5-1 to TRBJ2-3; a possible D gene is TRBD1 (5 bases). The V and J ends lost 4 bases and 6 bases respectively, with 9 bases between them. The CDR3 has 12 amino acids. The germline V gene has CDR1 SGHRS and CDR2 YFSETQ. CDR3: CASSQGWDTQYF. The CDR3 DNA reads as TGCGCCAGCAGCCAGGGATGGGATACGCAGTATTTT.

This clone was seen a handful of times. V and J are TRBV29-1 and TRBJ1-2, with D possibly TRBD1 on 6 matching bases. Trimming stripped 0 bases from V and 5 bases from J, with 7 bases between. Germline V lookup: CDR1 SQVTM, CDR2 ANQGSEA. This CDR3 comprises 12 residues. This CDR3 is CSVEDRGYGYTF. The CDR3 DNA is TGCAGCGTTGAAGACAGGGGTTATGGCTACACCTTC. The whole variable domain, filled in from reference TRBV29-1 and TRBJ1-2, reads SAVISQKPSRDICQRGTSLTIQCQVDSQVTMMFWYRQQPGQSLTLIATANQGSEATYESGFVIDKFPISRPNLTFSTLTVSNMSPEDSSIYLCSVEDRGYGYTFGSGTRLTVV.

The chain employs TRBV15 and TRBJ2-4; 11 bases map to TRBD1. Germline CDR1 and CDR2: LNHNV and YYDKDF (reference sequence). This CDR3 is 14 amino acids long. V trimming: 9 bases; J trimming: 5 bases; junction bases outside the gene matches: 6. CDR3 loop: CATKDRGLENIQYF. The DNA of the CDR3 is TGTGCCACAAAGGACAGGGGGCTGGAAAACATTCAGTACTTC.

V gene TRBV15 combines with J gene TRBJ2-1, with 8 bases that match TRBD1. Germline V lookup: CDR1 LNHNV, CDR2 YYDKDF (reference sequence). J gave up 5 bases and V 2 bases, and 11 bases lay outside the gene matches. CDR3 size: 17 residues. This chain's CDR3 is CATSRPKGQGAHNEQFF. Here the CDR3 DNA reads TGTGCCACCAGCAGACCGAAAGGACAGGGTGCCCACAATGAGCAGTTCTTC.

The chain employs TRBV19 and TRBJ2-5, with 7 bases aligning to TRBD2. The CDR3 contains 16 residues. CDR1 is LNHDA and CDR2 is SQIVND in the germline V gene (reference sequence). V gave up 1 base and J gave up 2 bases; unmatched junction bases: 7. The CDR3 DNA reads as TGTGCCAGTAGTATAGTCGGTAGCGGGCCTCAAGAGACCCAGTACTTC. Its translation: CASSIVGSGPQETQYF.

V usage is TRBV7-9 and J usage is TRBJ1-4; weak D call: TRBD1 (6 bases). The germline V gene has CDR1 SEHNR and CDR2 FQNEAQ (reference sequence). This CDR3 region has 17 residues. With 3 bases removed from V and 5 bases from J, the gap between germline ends came to 19 bases. The CDR3 loop is CASSFRYSTGENEKLFF. CDR3 nucleotides: TGTGCCAGCAGCTTTCGGTATTCGACAGGAGAGAATGAAAAACTGTTTTTT.

This rearrangement joins TRBV11-3 to TRBJ2-3; 9 positions match TRBD2. Trimming removed 4 bases from V and 3 bases from J; junction bases left unmatched: 17. The CDR3 covers 19 residues. Germline loops: CDR1 SGHNT, CDR2 YENEEA. CDR3 region: CASSSSNTFSGGPTDTQYF. CDR3 DNA: TGTGCCAGCAGCTCTTCTAACACTTTCAGCGGGGGGCCTACAGATACGCAGTATTTT.

J is TRBJ1-5 and V is TRBV27; 10 nucleotides line up with TRBD1. Germline V CDR1 and CDR2: MNHEY, SMNVEV (reference sequence). The CDR3 has 15 amino acids. Trimming took 2 bases from V and 7 from J; bases not matched to a gene: 5. CDR3 residues: CASSLTGQGRQPQHF. CDR3 nucleotide sequence: TGTGCCAGCAGTTTAACGGGACAGGGGAGACAGCCCCAGCATTTT.

V and J are TRBV10-3 and TRBJ2-1, with D perhaps TRBD1 (6 bases). V lost 6 bases and J 6 bases, leaving 9 bases between the germline ends. Germline V gene lookup returns CDR1 ENHRY and CDR2 SYGVKD. The CDR3 consists of 12 residues. CDR3 nucleotides: TGTGCCATCAGCCAGGACAGCAATGAGCAGTTCTTC. Translating gives CAISQDSNEQFF.

The chain links TRBV7-8 to TRBJ2-3; D is possibly TRBD1 (6 bases). CDR3 length: 15 amino acids. V was pared by 2 bases and J by 5 bases, with 14 bases between. Per the germline V gene, CDR1 is SGHVS and CDR2 is FQNEAQ. The CDR3 here is CASSLRPGEEDTQYF. The CDR3 coding sequence is TGTGCCAGCAGCTTAAGGCCAGGGGAAGAAGATACGCAGTATTTT.

The genes are TRBV6-6 and TRBJ2-1; weak D call: TRBD2 (5 bases). CDR3 length: 11 residues. Trimming took off 10 bases at V and 10 bases at J, with 14 bases between the two ends. The germline V gene encodes CDR1 MNHNY and CDR2 SVGAGI (reference sequence). The CDR3 here is CAIGLRGEQFF. The CDR3 coding sequence is TGTGCCATCGGACTCCGTGGCGAGCAGTTCTTC.

V gene TRBV3-1 (or the pseudogene TRBV3-2) combines with J gene TRBJ1-2; the D is unclear. From germline, CDR1 is LGHDT and CDR2 YNNKEL (reference sequence). CDR3 length: 15 amino acids. Trimming shortened V by 1 base and J by 0 bases, and 9 bases separated the two germline ends. As DNA, the CDR3 is TGTGCCAGCAGCCAAGGAGTCCGGTCTAACTATGGCTACACCTTC. This translates into CASSQGVRSNYGYTF.

V is TRBV15 and J is TRBJ2-3, with TRBD1 identical over 9 bases. J gave up 6 bases and V 3 bases, and 1 base lay outside the gene matches. The CDR3 extends over 13 amino acids. Per germline, CDR1 LNHNV and CDR2 YYDKDF (reference sequence). CDR3 sequence: CATSRDRGDTQYF. The CDR3 DNA follows: TGTGCCACCAGCAGGGACAGGGGCGATACGCAGTATTTT.

This sequence joins TRBV3-1 (or the pseudogene TRBV3-2) and TRBJ2-7, with TRBD2 matching 11 bases. The CDR3 contains 17 residues. Germline-derived CDR1 and CDR2 are LGHDT and YNNKEL (reference sequence). Trimming cost V 0 bases and J 5 bases; bases outside gene matches: 9. As DNA, the CDR3 is TGTGCCAGCAGCCAAGAATCACTAGCGGGGGTAAGCGACGAGCAGTACTTC. As protein: CASSQESLAGVSDEQYF.

The V and J genes are TRBV4-3 and TRBJ1-1; 9 nucleotides line up with TRBD1. Germline loops: CDR1 LGHNA, CDR2 YSLEER. This CDR3 has 16 residues. V shed 0 bases, J shed 0 bases, and the junction held 2 bases outside the gene matches. CDR3 in DNA: TGCGCCAGCAGCCAAGATACAGGGGGCGTGAACACTGAAGCTTTCTTT. Translation: CASSQDTGGVNTEAFF.

V gene TRBV9 combines with J gene TRBJ2-1; 7 bases are shared with TRBD2. The CDR3 has 13 amino acids. Germline V gene sequence: CDR1 SGDLS, CDR2 YYNGEE. The J segment lost 6 bases and the V segment lost 2 bases, leaving 2 bases of the junction unmatched. CDR3 coding DNA: TGTGCCAGCAGCGTCGCGGGGGTCAATGAGCAGTTCTTC. Translated, it gives CASSVAGVNEQFF.